This passage covers 30 T cell receptor beta chains from one sample sequenced in a study of blood T cell repertoires in COVID-19. The protocol was immunoSEQ multiplex PCR, while the TCRdb copy is restricted to in-frame clones and leaves out a portion. In the table there are under 150,000 clones, 60% to 80% of which are singletons. The sequenced material came from peripheral blood. These receptors were obtained from a man between 50 and 59 years old with active or convalescent COVID-19.

The rearrangement links TRBV5-1 to TRBJ2-1; 9 bases are a match to TRBD2. Germline V gene lookup returns CDR1 SGHRS and CDR2 YFSETQ. The V gene end was trimmed by 0 bases and the J gene end by 2 bases; junction bases not matched to a gene: 6. There are 17 residues in the CDR3. This CDR3 is CASSLAALAGPYNEQFF. The CDR3 DNA reads as TGCGCCAGCAGCTTGGCCGCTCTAGCGGGGCCCTACAATGAGCAGTTCTTC.

V gene TRBV9 combines with J gene TRBJ2-5; TRBD1 matches at 11 bases. V shed 0 bases and J 5 bases; nucleotides not matched to a gene: 6. This CDR3 is built from 16 residues. Germline loops: CDR1 SGDLS, CDR2 YYNGEE. The CDR3 spells CASSVVGTGGSETQYF. The CDR3 coding sequence is TGTGCCAGCAGCGTAGTAGGGACAGGGGGGTCGGAGACCCAGTACTTC.

This clone was detected only once. The chain recombines TRBV27 with TRBJ1-5; perhaps TRBD1 as D (6 bases). CDR3 size: 14 residues. CDR1 is MNHEY and CDR2 is SMNVEV in the germline V gene (reference sequence). The V and J ends lost 6 bases and 4 bases respectively, with 13 bases between them. CDR3: CASRSGAPNQPQHF. The CDR3 coding sequence is TGTGCCAGCAGGTCAGGGGCGCCTAATCAGCCCCAGCATTTT.

This clone was recorded only once. The rearrangement joins TRBV19 to TRBJ2-1, with 8 nucleotides matching TRBD2. J lost 6 bases, V lost 6 bases, and 16 bases had no gene match. The CDR3 has 17 amino acids. Germline V lookup: CDR1 LNHDA, CDR2 SQIVND (reference sequence). CDR3 sequence (DNA): TGTGCCAGTAGCCCCGGGTTTGGAGCGGGAGTGGGCAATGAGCAGTTCTTC. This sequence encodes CASSPGFGAGVGNEQFF.

This clone was found a few times. This sequence joins TRBV6-5 and TRBJ2-5; tentative D call: TRBD1 (6 bases). Germline CDR1 is MNHEY and CDR2 is SVGAGI. Trimming removed 6 bases from V and 1 base from J, with 9 bases in between. The CDR3 contains 13 residues. The CDR3 spells CASSPTGQETQYF. CDR3 DNA: TGTGCCAGCAGCCCGACAGGCCAAGAGACCCAGTACTTC.

The rearrangement links TRBV5-1 to TRBJ2-5; 11 nucleotides agree with TRBD1. The V gene end was trimmed by 3 bases and the J gene end by 5 bases; junction bases not matched to a gene: 6. Germline CDR1 is SGHRS and CDR2 is YFSETQ. The CDR3 runs 15 residues. The CDR3 loop reads CASSSVGQGGETQYF. The CDR3 DNA is TGCGCCAGCAGCTCAGTGGGACAGGGGGGCGAGACCCAGTACTTC.

J is TRBJ2-5 and V is TRBV7-6; 15 bases fit TRBD2. This CDR3 comprises 15 residues. In germline, CDR1 is SGHVS, CDR2 FNYEAQ. The trim removed 5 bases at V and 4 bases at J, leaving 2 bases unmatched. The CDR3: CASSMGLAGGETQYF. The CDR3 nucleotides are TGTGCCAGCAGCATGGGACTAGCGGGAGGAGAGACCCAGTACTTC.

CDR3 nucleotides: TGTGCCACCAGCAGAGATCGGGGAAACACCATATATTTT. This translates into CATSRDRGNTIYF. This chain joins TRBV15 and TRBJ1-3; D remains unclear. Germline assignment: CDR1 LNHNV and CDR2 YYDKDF (reference sequence). The CDR3 contains 13 residues. The germline V and J ends were trimmed by 0 bases and 4 bases, with 4 bases remaining between them.

Note on this clone: Other DNA sequences in the same sample also yield this CDR3. The V call is TRBV10-1, the J call TRBJ2-5; D possibly corresponds to TRBD2 (5 bases). This CDR3 is built from 13 residues. Deletions cut 2 bases from V and 2 bases from J, with 6 bases between. Germline V gene data show CDR1 as WNHNN and CDR2 as SYGVQD (reference sequence). DNA for the CDR3: TGCGCCAGCAGTGAGGGACTTCAAGAGACCCAGTACTTC. This sequence encodes CASSEGLQETQYF.

V gene TRBV29-1 combines with J gene TRBJ1-1; D gene unclear. The CDR3 runs to 11 residues. V lost 6 bases to trimming and J lost 4 bases, with 9 bases between them. The V gene's germline CDR1 is SQVTM and CDR2 ANQGSEA. CDR3 region: CSVAMSTEAFF. CDR3 coding DNA: TGCAGCGTAGCCATGAGCACTGAAGCTTTCTTT.

The chain links TRBV6-5 to TRBJ1-2, with TRBD1 as a possible D gene (6 bases). Germline CDR1 MNHEY, CDR2 SVGAGI. V lost 8 bases to trimming and J lost 8 bases, with 18 bases between them. The CDR3 contains 13 residues. The CDR3: CASWGGGIYGYTF. Here the CDR3 DNA reads TGTGCCAGCTGGGGGGGCGGCATCTACGGCTACACCTTC.

For this clone: Since a much larger clone is just one base distant, this may be a read error. V gene TRBV7-3 combines with J gene TRBJ2-7; 11 bases match TRBD2. This CDR3 is built from 15 residues. The germline V gene encodes CDR1 SGHTA and CDR2 FQGTGA. With 5 bases clipped from V and 0 bases from J, the junction kept 3 bases outside the gene matches. The DNA of the CDR3 is TGTGCCAGCAGCCCCGGACTAGCGGGCTCCTACGAGCAGTACTTC. It specifies CASSPGLAGSYEQYF.

This clone came up a few times. The chain combines TRBV27 with TRBJ2-3; 9 nucleotides line up with TRBD2. This CDR3 has 16 residues. CDR1 and CDR2 (germline): MNHEY, SMNVEV (reference sequence). J gave up 5 bases and V 2 bases, and 8 bases lay outside the gene matches. The CDR3 DNA reads as TGTGCCAGCAGTTTAGTTAATGCGGGAGGGAGAGATACGCAGTATTTT. Its protein product is CASSLVNAGGRDTQYF.

This clone has a handful of counts. This rearrangement joins TRBV10-2 to TRBJ2-3, with D perhaps matching TRBD2 (6 bases). V lost 0 bases, J lost 6 bases, and 19 bases lay in between. The V gene's germline CDR1 is WSHSY and CDR2 SAAADI. The CDR3 is 17 amino acids. CDR3 amino acids: CASSESMGWGVGDTQYF. In nucleotides, the CDR3 is TGCGCCAGCAGTGAGTCGATGGGGTGGGGGGTCGGCGATACGCAGTATTTT.

The rearrangement uses TRBV11-3 and TRBJ2-2; 11 bases are a match to TRBD2. The CDR3 loop spans 17 amino acids. V lost 0 bases, J lost 6 bases, and 6 bases stayed unmatched. The germline V gene has CDR1 SGHNT and CDR2 YENEEA. The CDR3 spells CASSLDSGRASAGELFF. CDR3 in DNA: TGTGCCAGCAGCTTAGATAGCGGGAGGGCATCGGCCGGGGAGCTGTTTTTT.

The chain is built from TRBV5-5 and TRBJ1-4; D is uncertain. Germline CDR1 and CDR2: SGHKS and YYEKEE (reference sequence). The ends were cut back, 0 bases at V and 0 bases at J, with 6 bases in the middle. This CDR3 has 15 amino acids. The CDR3 loop reads CASSLGLATNEKLFF. The CDR3 coding sequence is TGTGCCAGCAGCTTGGGGCTTGCAACTAATGAAAAACTGTTTTTT.

The chain couples TRBV5-1 to TRBJ1-6; D possibly corresponds to TRBD1 (5 bases). From germline, CDR1 is SGHRS and CDR2 YFSETQ. The CDR3 covers 16 residues. Between the trimmed V and J ends, which lost 4 bases and 3 bases, there was a span of 14 bases. The CDR3 spells CASSESGHDYNSPLHF. CDR3 nucleotides: TGCGCCAGCAGCGAGTCCGGACACGACTATAATTCACCCCTCCACTTT.

This chain joins TRBV28 and TRBJ2-1; the D gene is possibly TRBD2 (6 bases). Trimming removed 10 bases from V and 0 bases from J, with 16 bases in between. Germline V gene lookup returns CDR1 MDHEN and CDR2 SYDVKM. The CDR3 totals 15 residues. In DNA, the CDR3 is TGTGCCATCGCCGGAGGGTGGAGCTCCTACAATGAGCAGTTCTTC. Translating gives CAIAGGWSSYNEQFF.

The V and J genes are TRBV2 and TRBJ2-1; 11 bases are a match to TRBD2. CDR1 is SNHLY, CDR2 FYNNEI, per germline. This CDR3 has 15 residues. Losses at the gene ends were 6 bases for V and 4 bases for J; bases not matched to a gene: 5. In DNA form, the CDR3 reads TGTGCCAGCAGGGGTCTAGCGGGGGGTTACAATGAGCAGTTCTTC. Protein: CASRGLAGGYNEQFF.

CDR3 amino acids: CAWSVASSIGTGQETQYF. The CDR3 DNA reads TGTGCCTGGAGTGTGGCTAGCTCTATCGGGACAGGACAAGAGACCCAGTACTTC. This chain joins TRBV30 and TRBJ2-5; 8 nucleotides line up with TRBD1. This CDR3 has 18 residues. J lost 2 bases, V lost 0 bases, and 14 bases had no gene match. From germline, CDR1 is GTSNPN and CDR2 SVGIG (reference sequence). The variable domain in full, with the rest retrieved from reference TRBV30 and TRBJ2-5, is SQTIHQWPATLVQPVGSPLSLECTVEGTSNPNLYWYRQAAGRGLQLLFYSVGIGQISSEVPQNLSASRPQDRQFILSSKKLLLSDSGFYLCAWSVASSIGTGQETQYFGPGTRLLVL.

The genes are TRBV7-3 and TRBJ2-6; tentatively, D is TRBD2 (5 bases). The germline V gene has CDR1 SGHTA and CDR2 FQGTGA. CDR3 size: 15 residues. V shed 3 bases and J shed 0 bases, with 6 bases lying between them. CDR3 amino acids: CASSFGVSGANVLTF. In DNA, the CDR3 is TGTGCCAGCAGCTTCGGGGTCTCTGGGGCCAACGTCCTGACTTTC.

The rearrangement joins TRBV7-3 to TRBJ1-2; a weak D match, TRBD1 (5 bases). The CDR3 has 16 amino acids. V was trimmed by 0 bases and J by 4 bases, leaving 15 bases between them. Germline CDR1 is SGHTA and CDR2 is FQGTGA. The CDR3 DNA reads TGTGCCAGCAGCTTAACGGTAGGGGCTATCACCTATGGCTACACCTTC. It specifies CASSLTVGAITYGYTF.

The chain employs TRBV10-3 and TRBJ2-7, with TRBD2 identical over 11 bases. CDR3 size: 15 residues. Germline CDR1 ENHRY, CDR2 SYGVKD. V lost 6 bases and J lost 2; bases outside the gene matches: 6. Here the CDR3 reads CAISATSGGPYEQYF. The CDR3 DNA reads TGTGCCATCAGCGCAACTAGCGGGGGTCCCTACGAGCAGTACTTC.

J is TRBJ1-3 and V is TRBV6-1, with 7 bases that match TRBD1. The V gene end was trimmed by 2 bases and the J gene end by 7 bases; junction bases not matched to a gene: 5. This CDR3 is built from 14 residues. Germline V gene data show CDR1 as MNHNS and CDR2 as SASEGT. The DNA for the CDR3 is TGTGCCAGCAGTGAACGGACAGGACGTAACACCATATATTTT. It is translated as CASSERTGRNTIYF.

V usage is TRBV29-1 and J usage is TRBJ1-5; 8 bases line up with TRBD1. The CDR3 covers 14 residues. Per the germline V gene, CDR1 is SQVTM and CDR2 is ANQGSEA. With V trimmed by 5 bases and J by 4 bases, 7 bases remained unmatched. The CDR3 DNA follows: TGCAGCGTTCCGACCGGGACAGGAAATCAGCCCCAGCATTTT. Protein sequence: CSVPTGTGNQPQHF.

The chain employs TRBV27 and TRBJ1-6, with 8 bases aligning to TRBD1. The CDR3 sequence is 18 residues long. Germline lookup yields CDR1 MNHEY and CDR2 SMNVEV (reference sequence). With 7 bases clipped from V and 8 bases from J, the junction kept 19 bases outside the gene matches. As DNA, the CDR3 is TGTGCCAGCACCTCCGGGACAGGCCGGGCGTGGATGGATTCACCCCTCCACTTT. Translating it yields CASTSGTGRAWMDSPLHF.

This chain joins TRBV29-1 and TRBJ1-5; TRBD1 is a possible D gene (6 bases). CDR1 and CDR2 from the germline V gene are SQVTM and ANQGSEA. With 7 bases removed from V and 0 bases from J, the gap between germline ends came to 13 bases. CDR3 length: 14 residues. Here the CDR3 DNA reads TGCAGCGCTTTGACAGGAGATAGCAATCAGCCCCAGCATTTT. Residues: CSALTGDSNQPQHF. The full variable domain, with the rest looked up from reference TRBV29-1 and TRBJ1-5, is SAVISQKPSRDICQRGTSLTIQCQVDSQVTMMFWYRQQPGQSLTLIATANQGSEATYESGFVIDKFPISRPNLTFSTLTVSNMSPEDSSIYLCSALTGDSNQPQHFGDGTRLSIL.

The chain is built from TRBV7-2 and TRBJ2-7; D might be TRBD2 (6 bases). This CDR3 region has 13 residues. The germline V gene has CDR1 SGHTA and CDR2 FQGNSA. V lost 3 bases and J 2 bases, leaving 8 bases between the germline ends. The CDR3 coding sequence is TGTGCCAGCAGCTTTGGGGAGGCCTACGAGCAGTACTTC. It yields the protein CASSFGEAYEQYF. Filled out from reference TRBV7-2 and TRBJ2-7, the complete variable domain reads GAGVSQSPSNKVTEKGKDVELRCDPISGHTALYWYRQSLGQGLEFLIYFQGNSAPDKSGLPSDRFSAERTGGSVSTLTIQRTQQEDSAVYLCASSFGEAYEQYFGPGTRLTVT.

V gene TRBV19 combines with J gene TRBJ2-5; possible D gene TRBD1, 5 bases. This CDR3 is built from 12 residues. V lost 7 bases, J lost 5 bases, and 11 bases lay in between. Per germline, CDR1 LNHDA and CDR2 SQIVND (reference sequence). The CDR3 bases are TGTGCCAGTAAGGGCAGGGCTGAGACCCAGTACTTC. Translating it yields CASKGRAETQYF.

The V gene is TRBV27, the J gene TRBJ1-4, with a possible D match to TRBD1 (5 bases). V dropped 1 base and J dropped 0 bases, with 6 bases sitting between them. The germline V gene encodes CDR1 MNHEY and CDR2 SMNVEV (reference sequence). This CDR3 is built from 15 residues. The CDR3 protein is CASSLWGATNEKLFF. The CDR3 DNA reads TGTGCCAGCAGTTTATGGGGGGCAACTAATGAAAAACTGTTTTTT.